The 6 T cell receptor beta chains below were found in one sample sequenced in a study of glioma-infiltrating T cells. Using RNA template, CDR3s of TCR alpha and beta were amplified with iRepertoire arm-PCR. TCRdb re-derived calls from the multiplex PCR reads in MiXCR, one entry per CDR3 protein. The sample includes roughly 200,000 distinct CDR3 sequences, 32% of them seen just once. The specimen was glioma tissue, nonneoplastic brain tissue, or PBMCs (not recorded which). The receptors originated from a human donor with low-grade glioma or glioblastoma, undergoing nonglioma brain surgery, or in good health (not recorded which).

This clonotype was counted many times. The chain has TRBV7-2 and TRBJ2-5; unclear D gene. Per germline, CDR1 SGHTA and CDR2 FQGNSA. Trimming left V 1 base short and J 3 bases short, with 6 bases between. The CDR3 is 13 residues long. This chain's CDR3 is CASSLGFKETQYF. CDR3 DNA sequence: TGTGCCAGCAGCTTAGGGTTCAAAGAGACCCAGTACTTC.

This clonotype has a single count. It may be a read error: a sequence one base away is much more abundant. V and J are TRBV7-2 and TRBJ2-1, with no clear D. This CDR3 spans 14 amino acids. Germline V gene data show CDR1 as SGHTA and CDR2 as FQGNSA. CDR3 in amino acids: CASLNSGSHNEQFF. The CDR3 DNA is TGTGCCAGCCTTAATTCCGGCTCCCACAATGAGCAGTTCTTC.

On this clonotype itself: This may be a read error, as it is one base from a much larger clone. This chain links TRBV19 with TRBJ2-2; unclear D gene. V was pared by 7 bases and J by 7 bases, with 7 bases between. In germline, CDR1 is LNHDA, CDR2 SQIVND (reference sequence). The CDR3 contains 11 residues. The CDR3: CASTGNGELFF. The DNA of the CDR3 is TGTGCCAGTACCGGAAACGGGGAGCTGTTTTTT.

At least ten counts were recorded for this clonotype. The genes are TRBV12-3 or TRBV12-4 and TRBJ1-1, with D unresolved. Trimming removed 6 bases at V and 0 bases at J, with 17 bases between. The CDR3 has 16 amino acids. The CDR3 sequence is CASSLTGRGLNTEAFF. The CDR3 DNA reads TGTGCCAGCAGCCTTACCGGACGAGGCCTGAACACTGAAGCTTTCTTT.

In this sample, this clonotype turned up many times. This sequence joins TRBV20-1 and TRBJ2-1; TRBD2 agrees at 11 bases. Trimming removed 2 bases from V and 7 bases from J; junction bases left unmatched: 10. The germline V gene encodes CDR1 DFQATT and CDR2 SNEGSKA (reference sequence). The CDR3 runs to 16 residues. For the CDR3, the DNA is TGCAGTGCTAGACACCTACCCGGGACTAGCGGTAATGAGCAGTTCTTC. Translated, it gives CSARHLPGTSGNEQFF.

This clonotype came up many times. J is TRBJ2-3 and V is TRBV7-2; D unclear. V was shortened by 1 base and J by 1 base, with 12 bases between the two germline ends. In germline, CDR1 is SGHTA, CDR2 FQGNSA. The CDR3 loop spans 16 amino acids. The CDR3 DNA reads TGTGCCAGCAGCTTAGACCTGGGTAGTGGCACAGATACGCAGTATTTT. This encodes CASSLDLGSGTDTQYF.